These 19 T cell receptor beta chains were all obtained from the same sample, sequenced in a study of cytomegalovirus exposure and HLA in healthy donors. Primers included in the PCR were 60 Vbeta and 13 Jbeta primers. Sequencing used immunoSEQ multiplex PCR; TCRdb keeps in-frame clones, though not all of them. The sample carries 110,000 to 150,000 clones, around three quarters recorded once. Specimen: PBMCs. The source is a man aged 35-49 years in good health and CMV-seronegative.

This clone was seen a few times. This rearrangement joins TRBV29-1 to TRBJ2-7, with 10 bases that match TRBD1. CDR1 and CDR2 (germline): SQVTM, ANQGSEA. The CDR3 sequence is 15 residues long. V gave up 6 bases and J gave up 4 bases; unmatched junction bases: 12. As DNA, the CDR3 is TGCAGCGTCCAAACTCCGGGACAGGGGACGTACGAGCAGTACTTC. It codes for CSVQTPGQGTYEQYF.

The chain links TRBV28 to TRBJ2-5; D may be TRBD2 (6 bases). Deletions cut 0 bases from V and 5 bases from J, with 13 bases between. Germline CDR1 and CDR2: MDHEN and SYDVKM. This CDR3 is built from 15 residues. CDR3 region: CASSLWRRDGETQYF. The CDR3 DNA sequence: TGTGCCAGCAGTTTATGGCGGCGGGACGGGGAGACCCAGTACTTC.

The chain recombines TRBV11-2 with TRBJ2-7; D might be TRBD2 (7 bases). The CDR3 has 15 amino acids. V was clipped by 2 bases and J by 0 bases, with 11 bases between them. Germline CDR1 reads SGHAT; CDR2 reads FQNNGV. CDR3 region: CASSLRGGGSYEQYF. The CDR3 DNA sequence: TGTGCCAGCAGCTTAAGGGGAGGGGGCTCCTACGAGCAGTACTTC.

V usage is TRBV5-1 and J usage is TRBJ2-3; the match to TRBD2 covers 10 bases. CDR1 is SGHRS, CDR2 YFSETQ, per germline. The CDR3 runs to 15 residues. With V trimmed by 4 bases and J by 1 base, 3 bases remained unmatched. The CDR3 sequence is CASSIGTSGTDTQYF. The CDR3 nucleotides read TGCGCCAGCAGCATAGGGACTAGCGGCACAGATACGCAGTATTTT.

The rearrangement links TRBV7-2 to TRBJ2-7; D not resolved. V lost 5 bases and J lost 2, with 16 bases in between. Looked up from germline, CDR1 is SGHTA and CDR2 is FQGNSA. The CDR3 is made up of 15 amino acids. CDR3 sequence: CASSLRRGTTYEQYF. In DNA, the CDR3 is TGTGCCAGCAGCCTTAGACGTGGTACTACCTACGAGCAGTACTTC.

For the CDR3, the DNA is TGTGCCAGCAGGGATATAGCGGGAGGCCCCTACGAGCAGTACTTC. Encoded protein: CASRDIAGGPYEQYF. This chain joins TRBV28 and TRBJ2-7; the match to TRBD2 covers 10 bases. Germline V gene sequence: CDR1 MDHEN, CDR2 SYDVKM. The CDR3 has 15 residues. With V trimmed by 6 bases and J by 2 bases, 7 bases remained unmatched.

V gene TRBV18 combines with J gene TRBJ2-5; 10 nucleotides agree with TRBD2. With 3 bases clipped from V and 5 bases from J, the junction kept 6 bases outside the gene matches. The V gene's germline CDR1 is KGHSH and CDR2 LQKENI. This CDR3 spans 15 amino acids. Here the CDR3 reads CASSPSGRAGETQYF. The CDR3 nucleotides are TGTGCCAGCTCACCGAGCGGGAGGGCCGGGGAGACCCAGTACTTC. The whole variable domain, filled in from reference TRBV18 and TRBJ2-5, reads NAGVMQNPRHLVRRRGQEARLRCSPMKGHSHVYWYRQLPEEGLKFMVYLQKENIIDESGMPKERFSAEFPKEGPSILRIQQVVRGDSAAYFCASSPSGRAGETQYFGPGTRLLVL.

The V gene is TRBV6-5, the J gene TRBJ2-1, with TRBD2 matching 10 bases. Unmatched junction bases numbered 7, after V lost 4 bases and J lost 7 bases. This CDR3 is built from 15 residues. Looked up from germline, CDR1 is MNHEY and CDR2 is SVGAGI. CDR3 nucleotide sequence: TGTGCCAGCAGTTGGGGGCTAGCGGGAGTTAATGAGCAGTTCTTC. Its translation is CASSWGLAGVNEQFF.

The chain has TRBV7-9 and TRBJ2-7; no clear D. The V end lost 5 bases, the J end lost 6 bases, and 14 bases lay between the germline ends. From germline, CDR1 is SEHNR and CDR2 FQNEAQ (reference sequence). The CDR3 runs 13 residues. CDR3 amino acids: CASSPPARPEQYF. CDR3 coding DNA: TGTGCCAGCAGCCCACCCGCGCGGCCCGAGCAGTACTTC.

Comment on this clone: One end of the junction is discordant with germline, which a read error may explain. The J gene is TRBJ1-2, the V gene TRBV7-9; possible D gene TRBD1, 6 bases. The CDR3 length is 16 residues. Germline CDR1 SEHNR, CDR2 FQNEAQ (reference sequence). The CDR3 region is CASSQGIRGDMTSYPF. DNA of the CDR3: TGTGCCAGCAGCCAAGGTATCAGGGGAGACATGACAAGCTACCCCTTC. Drawing the rest from reference TRBV7-9 and TRBJ1-2, the complete variable domain is DTGVSQNPRHKITKRGQNVTFRCDPISEHNRLYWYRQTLGQGPEFLTYFQNEAQLEKSRLLSDRFSAERPKGSFSTLEIQRTEQGDSAMYLCASSQGIRGDMTSYPFGSGTRLTVV.

This clone has just one count. V gene TRBV4-1 combines with J gene TRBJ2-5, with D possibly matching TRBD1 (5 bases). V lost 1 base and J lost 2, with 14 bases in between. The CDR3 runs to 16 residues. CDR1 is MGHRA, CDR2 YSYEKL, per germline. DNA for the CDR3: TGCGCCAGCAGCCAAGGACTGGAAGGGGTTCAAGAGACCCAGTACTTC. It specifies CASSQGLEGVQETQYF.

The V gene is TRBV19, the J gene TRBJ2-3; D is perhaps TRBD2 (5 bases). Trimming stripped 8 bases from V and 3 bases from J, with 18 bases between. Germline V gene lookup returns CDR1 LNHDA and CDR2 SQIVND (reference sequence). This CDR3 is built from 15 residues. CDR3 sequence reads: CASGSSWGGTDTQYF. The CDR3 region has the DNA TGTGCCAGTGGGTCTAGCTGGGGTGGAACAGATACGCAGTATTTT. Full variable domain (remainder filled in from reference TRBV19 and TRBJ2-3): DGGITQSPKYLFRKEGQNVTLSCEQNLNHDAMYWYRQDPGQGLRLIYYSQIVNDFQKGDIAEGYSVSREKKESFPLTVTSAQKNPTAFYLCASGSSWGGTDTQYFGPGTRLTVL.

The chain is built from TRBV6-6 and TRBJ2-7; the match to TRBD1 covers 10 bases. This CDR3 comprises 15 residues. From germline, CDR1 is MNHNY and CDR2 SVGAGI (reference sequence). The V gene end was trimmed by 2 bases and the J gene end by 7 bases; junction bases not matched to a gene: 8. The CDR3 loop reads CASSYIGTGAREQYF. CDR3 DNA: TGTGCCAGCAGTTACATCGGGACAGGGGCGAGGGAGCAGTACTTC.

A single count supports this clone. Other DNA sequences within the sample encode an identical CDR3. This chain joins TRBV30 and TRBJ1-5; the D gene is possibly TRBD1 (5 bases). Trimming shortened V by 0 bases and J by 4 bases, and 7 bases separated the two germline ends. The CDR3 has 13 residues. CDR1 GTSNPN and CDR2 SVGIG come from the germline V gene (reference sequence). Written as DNA, the CDR3 is TGTGCCTGGAGTGTGGGGGGAAATCAGCCCCAGCATTTT. Translated: CAWSVGGNQPQHF.

This sequence joins TRBV30 and TRBJ2-7; TRBD1 matches at 9 bases. Germline V gives CDR1 GTSNPN, CDR2 SVGIG (reference sequence). Trimming took 1 base from V and 5 from J; bases not matched to a gene: 9. The CDR3 runs 15 residues. CDR3 region: CAWSAPGQGPHEQYF. For the CDR3, the DNA is TGTGCCTGGAGTGCCCCGGGACAGGGTCCCCACGAGCAGTACTTC.

There are a few counts of this clone. The chain couples TRBV5-5 to TRBJ2-7; D ambiguous. Between the trimmed V and J ends, which lost 2 bases and 2 bases, there was a span of 2 bases. The CDR3 runs to 11 residues. Germline V gene sequence: CDR1 SGHKS, CDR2 YYEKEE (reference sequence). The CDR3 here is CASSFTYEQYF. CDR3 nucleotides: TGTGCCAGCAGCTTTACCTACGAGCAGTACTTC.

The CDR3 DNA reads TGTGCCAGCAGCTTAGGGGCGACTAGCGAATACTACAATGAGCAGTTCTTC. This encodes CASSLGATSEYYNEQFF. V and J are TRBV11-2 and TRBJ2-1, with TRBD2 matching 8 bases. The CDR3 extends over 17 amino acids. CDR1 and CDR2 from the germline V gene are SGHAT and FQNNGV. Trimming at V came to 1 base and at J to 3 bases, leaving 8 bases not matched to a gene. Drawing the rest from reference TRBV11-2 and TRBJ2-1, the complete variable domain is EAGVAQSPRYKIIEKRQSVAFWCNPISGHATLYWYQQILGQGPKLLIQFQNNGVVDDSQLPKDRFSAERLKGVDSTLKIQPAKLEDSAVYLCASSLGATSEYYNEQFFGPGTRLTVL.

The rearrangement joins TRBV6-1 to TRBJ1-1; D is uncertain. This CDR3 has 14 amino acids. CDR1 and CDR2 (germline): MNHNS, SASEGT. Trimming removed 4 bases at V and 4 bases at J, with 13 bases between. CDR3: CASSAAGGSTEAFF. CDR3 nucleotide sequence: TGTGCCAGCAGTGCGGCAGGCGGGAGCACTGAAGCTTTCTTT.

The chain is built from TRBV5-1 and TRBJ2-1; 14 bases are a match to TRBD2. This CDR3 region has 16 residues. V dropped 7 bases and J dropped 4; count of bases not matched to a gene: 7. Germline V gives CDR1 SGHRS, CDR2 YFSETQ. The CDR3 bases are TGCGCCAGCGGCGGGACTAGCGGGGGCGATTACAATGAGCAGTTCTTC. As protein: CASGGTSGGDYNEQFF.